This is a list of T cell receptor beta chains from one sample in a study of regulatory T cells in long-lasting Graves disease. From the multiplex PCR reads, TCRdb called clonotypes with MiXCR, one entry per CDR3 protein. Of 250,000 to 300,000 distinct CDR3 sequences in the sample, 22% were seen once. The sample consisted of peripheral blood mononuclear cells (PBMCs), taken when the disease was refractory, from a patient treated with antithyroid drugs. The receptors were sampled from a female donor with Graves disease. Both conserved end residues are part of each CDR3. Each record gives: CDR3 DNA, CDR3 protein, V gene, D gene, clone size, J gene. A D gene is named only where the DNA matches it firmly. Clone sizes are given selectively: once, few, many, or a class where the clone is expanded.

CDR3 DNA: TGTGCCAGCAGTTTACCCCAGAGGCAATACACAGATACGCAGTATTTT
CDR3 protein: CASSLPQRQYTDTQYF
V gene: TRBV28
D gene: NA
clone size: few
J gene: TRBJ2-3

CDR3 DNA: TGTGCCAGCAGTGATTCCGGGACAGGGTGGAACGAGCAGTACTTC
CDR3 protein: CASSDSGTGWNEQYF
V gene: TRBV6-2/TRBV6-3
D gene: TRBD1
clone size: NA
J gene: TRBJ2-7

CDR3 DNA: TGTGCCAGCAGCTTAGATTCTGCGGGGTACAATGAGCAGTTCTTC
CDR3 protein: CASSLDSAGYNEQFF
V gene: TRBV7-3
D gene: NA
clone size: NA
J gene: TRBJ2-1

CDR3 DNA: TGTGCCAGCAGCCAAGGGTACCGGGACAGGGCTGACGAGCAGTACTTC
CDR3 protein: CASSQGYRDRADEQYF
V gene: TRBV4-2
D gene: TRBD1
clone size: many
J gene: TRBJ2-7

CDR3 DNA: TGTGCCACGGCGGGATGGCAGGGATCCTACGAGCAGTACTTC
CDR3 protein: CATAGWQGSYEQYF
V gene: TRBV6-1
D gene: NA
clone size: many
J gene: TRBJ2-7

CDR3 DNA: TGTGCCAGCAGCCCCGGGGGGCATGGGACTAGCCTCCACGAGCAGTACTTC
CDR3 protein: CASSPGGHGTSLHEQYF
V gene: TRBV6-1
D gene: TRBD2
clone size: few
J gene: TRBJ2-7

CDR3 DNA: TGCAGCGTTGAAGGGCAGGGAGGCGAGACCCAGTACTTC
CDR3 protein: CSVEGQGGETQYF
V gene: TRBV29-1
D gene: NA
clone size: many
J gene: TRBJ2-5

CDR3 DNA: TGTGCCAGCAGCTTAGATGCACGGACAGGGGGGAGCTACACCTTC
CDR3 protein: CASSLDARTGGSYTF
V gene: TRBV7-2
D gene: TRBD1
clone size: many
J gene: TRBJ1-2

CDR3 DNA: TGTGCCAGCAGCTTAGCATACCGCCTTAACTATGGCTACACCTTC
CDR3 protein: CASSLAYRLNYGYTF
V gene: TRBV7-2
D gene: NA
clone size: NA
J gene: TRBJ1-2

CDR3 DNA: TGTGCCAGTAGTAGGGCAAGACAAGAGACCCAGTACTTC
CDR3 protein: CASSRARQETQYF
V gene: TRBV19
D gene: NA
clone size: NA
J gene: TRBJ2-5

CDR3 DNA: TGTGCCAGCAGCTTTCGAGAACAGCCCCAGCATTTT
CDR3 protein: CASSFREQPQHF
V gene: TRBV7-2
D gene: NA
clone size: NA
J gene: TRBJ1-5

CDR3 DNA: TGTGCCAGCACCTTGGGGGGCTCCTACGAGCAGTACTTC
CDR3 protein: CASTLGGSYEQYF
V gene: TRBV28
D gene: NA
clone size: many
J gene: TRBJ2-7

CDR3 DNA: TGTGCCAGCAGCTTAATTCCAGAGAACACCGGGGAGCTGTTTTTT
CDR3 protein: CASSLIPENTGELFF
V gene: TRBV7-2
D gene: NA
clone size: few
J gene: TRBJ2-2

CDR3 DNA: TGTGCCTCCCACCGGGACAGGGGGACAGCGGCCGGCTACACCTTC
CDR3 protein: CASHRDRGTAAGYTF
V gene: TRBV30
D gene: TRBD1
clone size: many
J gene: TRBJ1-2

CDR3 DNA: TGTGCCAGCAGTGGCTGGGTGAGCACAGATACGCAGTATTTT
CDR3 protein: CASSGWVSTDTQYF
V gene: TRBV28
D gene: NA
clone size: NA
J gene: TRBJ2-3

CDR3 DNA: TGTGCCAGCAGCCCTGGGGGAGCGGGGGGAACAGATACGCAGTATTTT
CDR3 protein: CASSPGGAGGTDTQYF
V gene: TRBV11-2
D gene: TRBD2
clone size: NA
J gene: TRBJ2-3

CDR3 DNA: TGCAGTGCTCACCGGAACACTGAAGCTTTCTTT
CDR3 protein: CSAHRNTEAFF
V gene: TRBV20-1
D gene: NA
clone size: many
J gene: TRBJ1-1

CDR3 DNA: TGTGCCAGCAGCTTATTCGGACTAGCGGAGAGGCAGTACTTC
CDR3 protein: CASSLFGLAERQYF
V gene: TRBV7-2
D gene: TRBD2
clone size: many
J gene: TRBJ2-7

CDR3 DNA: TGTGCCAGCAGTTTCAGATTGAACACTGAAGCTTTCTTT
CDR3 protein: CASSFRLNTEAFF
V gene: TRBV7-9
D gene: NA
clone size: many
J gene: TRBJ1-1

CDR3 DNA: TGTGCCAGTAGTTATGTCTTGGGACAGGGTCCTCAGCCCCAGCATTTT
CDR3 protein: CASSYVLGQGPQPQHF
V gene: TRBV19
D gene: TRBD1
clone size: many
J gene: TRBJ1-5

CDR3 DNA: TGTGCCAGCAGCTTAGCTCAGCTTGAAGCTTTCTTT
CDR3 protein: CASSLAQLEAFF
V gene: TRBV11-2
D gene: NA
clone size: many
J gene: TRBJ1-1

CDR3 DNA: TGTGCCAGCAGCCAGGGTGGAAGGAACACTGAAGCTTTCTTT
CDR3 protein: CASSQGGRNTEAFF
V gene: TRBV7-9
D gene: NA
clone size: few
J gene: TRBJ1-1

CDR3 DNA: TGTGCCAGCAGTTTATTGGACTCGAGCTCTGGAAACACCATATATTTT
CDR3 protein: CASSLLDSSSGNTIYF
V gene: TRBV12-3/TRBV12-4
D gene: NA
clone size: many
J gene: TRBJ1-3

CDR3 DNA: TGTGCCAGCAGACTGATTCCCGGGACTGAGAACTATGGCTACACCTTC
CDR3 protein: CASRLIPGTENYGYTF
V gene: TRBV2
D gene: NA
clone size: many
J gene: TRBJ1-2

CDR3 DNA: TGTGCCAGCAGCAACCGGGGTCTGGGCTACGAGCAGTACTTC
CDR3 protein: CASSNRGLGYEQYF
V gene: TRBV7-6
D gene: NA
clone size: few
J gene: TRBJ2-7

CDR3 DNA: TGTGCCAGCAGCGTATCTGGGGGGTTCGGAGAGACCCAGTACTTC
CDR3 protein: CASSVSGGFGETQYF
V gene: TRBV9
D gene: NA
clone size: many
J gene: TRBJ2-5

CDR3 DNA: TGTGCCAGCAGCCAGAGGTCGGGGACAGGGGCGGGGGAAAAACTGTTTTTT
CDR3 protein: CASSQRSGTGAGEKLFF
V gene: TRBV11-2
D gene: TRBD1
clone size: many
J gene: TRBJ1-4

CDR3 DNA: TGCGCCAGCAGCCCGACAGGGAGTCGAGAGACCCAGTACTTC
CDR3 protein: CASSPTGSRETQYF
V gene: TRBV3-1
D gene: TRBD1
clone size: many
J gene: TRBJ2-5

CDR3 DNA: TGCAGTGCTCTCCCAGGAGCTGACTACGAGCAGTACTTC
CDR3 protein: CSALPGADYEQYF
V gene: TRBV20-1
D gene: NA
clone size: NA
J gene: TRBJ2-7

CDR3 DNA: TGCAGTGCTAGAGCCTCCCGGGGGCCCTCCTACGAGCAGTACTTC
CDR3 protein: CSARASRGPSYEQYF
V gene: TRBV20-1
D gene: NA
clone size: few
J gene: TRBJ2-7

CDR3 DNA: TGTGCCAGCAGTTTGGGTGGGCCCACCCCACCCCTCCACTTT
CDR3 protein: CASSLGGPTPPLHF
V gene: TRBV27
D gene: NA
clone size: NA
J gene: TRBJ1-6